The present entry profiles one T cell receptor beta chain with its context. The antigen is unknown. This CDR3 has 17 residues. With 5 bases removed from V and 3 bases from J, the gap between germline ends came to 23 bases. CDR1 MGHRA and CDR2 YSYEKL come from the germline V gene. This sample is drawn from a study of T-cell memory formation after mild COVID-19. Study details: Across donors, TCR clusters were largely donor specific. Study-level results: A subset of responding clones appeared in pre-infection memory, suggesting cross-reactive memory joined. The study found contracting CD4+ clones mainly in CM and EM and contracting CD8+ clones in EMRA.

The authors produced TCR alpha and TCR beta cDNA libraries with sample barcodes and UMIs by 5'RACE using constant-segment primers. From the 5' RACE reads, TCRdb called clonotypes with MiXCR, one entry per CDR3 protein. The table lists some 280,000 distinct CDR3 sequences, 15% to 20% of them singletons. The sample consisted of PBMCs or a T cell subset sorted from them (not recorded which). This rearrangement joins TRBV4-1 to TRBJ2-7; D is possibly TRBD1 (6 bases). This clonotype was obtained from a man between 18 and 29 years old who had mild COVID-19 (a few samples of this study predate the infection). Cell type and time point are not known. Written as DNA, the CDR3 is TGCGCCAGCAGCGCACGACAGGATTTCCCCCCGAACTACGAGCAGTACTTC. Protein: CASSARQDFPPNYEQYF.